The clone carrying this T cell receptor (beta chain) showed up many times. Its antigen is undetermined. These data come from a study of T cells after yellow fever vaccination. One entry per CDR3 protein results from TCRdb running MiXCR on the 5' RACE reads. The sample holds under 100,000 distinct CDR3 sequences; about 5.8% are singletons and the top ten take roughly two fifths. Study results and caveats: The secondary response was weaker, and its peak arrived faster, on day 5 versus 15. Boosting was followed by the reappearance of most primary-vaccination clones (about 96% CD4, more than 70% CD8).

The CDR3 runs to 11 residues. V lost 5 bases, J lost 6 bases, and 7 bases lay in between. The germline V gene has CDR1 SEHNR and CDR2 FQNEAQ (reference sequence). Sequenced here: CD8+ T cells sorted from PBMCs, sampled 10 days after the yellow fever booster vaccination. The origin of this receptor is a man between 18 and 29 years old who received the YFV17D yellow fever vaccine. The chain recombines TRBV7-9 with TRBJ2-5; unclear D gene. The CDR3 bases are TGTGCCAGCAGCCAGCAGCAGACCCAGTACTTC. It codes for CASSQQQTQYF.